This T cell receptor beta chain came from a study of control samples from healthy donors and cancer patients. The CDR3 runs to 15 residues. Germline loops: CDR1 PRHDT, CDR2 FYEKMQ (reference sequence). V was pared by 7 bases and J by 6 bases, with 19 bases between. The protocol was immunoSEQ multiplex PCR, while the TCRdb copy is restricted to in-frame clones and leaves out a portion. The sample contains 190,000 or so clones, over 85% of which appear only once. The chain is built from TRBV13 and TRBJ2-1; D is tentatively TRBD1 or TRBD2 (6 bases each). This TCR derives from a man between 18 and 35 years old in good health. The specimen was blood. The CDR3 bases are TGTGCCAGCACCCGGGGGCGGGGACCAGTCAATGAGCAGTTCTTC. Translated: CASTRGRGPVNEQFF.